The 5 T cell receptor beta chains below all came from one sample that was sequenced in a study of memory CD4+ T cells and cytomegalovirus serostatus. Assay used: immunoSEQ multiplex PCR; TCRdb lists only in-frame clones, some missing. The sample has some 39,000 clones; around 79% are singletons. The sort gate was single viable CD3+CD4+CD8-CD45RO+ cells for memory CD4+ T cells. The sample consisted of memory CD4+ T cells from blood. These receptors all stem from an adult in good health and CMV-seronegative.

This sequence joins TRBV11-2 and TRBJ1-2, with a weak D call TRBD1 (5 bases). Trimming took 5 bases from V and 4 from J, leaving 11 bases between them. Germline V gives CDR1 SGHAT, CDR2 FQNNGV. The length of the CDR3 is 13 residues. The CDR3 region is CASSRGDGYGYTF. CDR3 DNA: TGTGCCAGCAGCAGGGGAGACGGCTATGGCTACACCTTC.

This chain joins TRBV6-5 and TRBJ1-6; D is undetermined. The CDR3 sequence is 12 residues long. CDR1 is MNHEY and CDR2 is SVGAGI in the germline V gene. V dropped 8 bases and J dropped 14 bases, with 16 bases sitting between them. Here the CDR3 reads CASARQFEALHF. CDR3 nucleotide sequence: TGTGCCAGCGCCAGGCAATTTGAAGCCCTCCACTTT.

The rearrangement joins TRBV7-2 to TRBJ2-1, with D possibly being TRBD2 (5 bases). The CDR3 spans 17 residues. Germline V gene data show CDR1 as SGHTA and CDR2 as FQGNSA. Deletions cut 1 base from V and 6 bases from J, with 19 bases between. This chain's CDR3 is CASSLGGGSPKGNEQFF. CDR3 DNA sequence: TGTGCCAGCAGCTTAGGCGGAGGCTCCCCTAAGGGCAATGAGCAGTTCTTC.

The gene calls are TRBV29-1 and TRBJ2-1; 12 nucleotides agree with TRBD2. V gave up 5 bases and J gave up 8 bases; unmatched junction bases: 4. The CDR3 extends over 13 amino acids. Germline CDR1 SQVTM, CDR2 ANQGSEA. CDR3 coding DNA: TGCAGCGTTCGGGCTAGCGGGGGGGATGAGCAGTTCTTC. This sequence encodes CSVRASGGDEQFF.

The chain employs TRBV4-1 and TRBJ2-5; possibly TRBD2 for D (7 bases). The ends were cut back, 1 base at V and 4 bases at J, with 10 bases in the middle. The CDR3 consists of 14 residues. CDR1 is MGHRA and CDR2 is YSYEKL in the germline V gene. The CDR3 sequence is CASSQGAGAETQYF. The CDR3 region has the DNA TGCGCCAGCAGCCAAGGGGCGGGGGCAGAGACCCAGTACTTC.